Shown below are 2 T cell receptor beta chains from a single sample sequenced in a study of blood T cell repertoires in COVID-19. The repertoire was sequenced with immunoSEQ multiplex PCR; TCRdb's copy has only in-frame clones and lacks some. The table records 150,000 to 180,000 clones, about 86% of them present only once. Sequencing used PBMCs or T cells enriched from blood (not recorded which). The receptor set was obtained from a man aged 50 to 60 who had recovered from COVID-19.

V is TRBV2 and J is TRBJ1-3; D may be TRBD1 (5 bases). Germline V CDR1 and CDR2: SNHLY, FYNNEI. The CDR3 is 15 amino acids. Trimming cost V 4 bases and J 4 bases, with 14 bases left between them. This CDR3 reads CASSATRVVGNTIYF. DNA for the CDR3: TGTGCCAGCAGTGCCACCAGGGTAGTCGGAAACACCATATATTTT.

CDR3 bases: TGTGCCAGCAGCTTGGTATCGGGGGGCATAGAGACCCAGTACTTC. Encoded protein: CASSLVSGGIETQYF. The chain uses TRBV5-4 and TRBJ2-5, with D possibly TRBD2 on 7 matching bases. The CDR3 loop spans 15 amino acids. Germline-derived CDR1 and CDR2 are SGHNT and YYREEE (reference sequence). Trimming pared 0 bases from V and 4 bases from J, leaving 13 bases between.